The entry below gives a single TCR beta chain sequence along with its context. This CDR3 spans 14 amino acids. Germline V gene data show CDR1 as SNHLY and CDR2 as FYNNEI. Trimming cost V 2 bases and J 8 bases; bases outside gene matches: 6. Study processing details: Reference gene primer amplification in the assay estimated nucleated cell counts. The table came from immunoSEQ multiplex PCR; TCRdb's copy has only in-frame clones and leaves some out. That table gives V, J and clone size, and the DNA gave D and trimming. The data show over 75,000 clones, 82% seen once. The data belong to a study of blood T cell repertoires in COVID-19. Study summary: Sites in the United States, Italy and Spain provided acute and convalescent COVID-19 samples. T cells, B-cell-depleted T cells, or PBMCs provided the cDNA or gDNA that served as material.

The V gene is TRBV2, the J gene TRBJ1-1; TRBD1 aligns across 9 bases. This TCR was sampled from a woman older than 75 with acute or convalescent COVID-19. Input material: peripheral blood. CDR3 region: CASSENIGTGEAFF. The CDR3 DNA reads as TGTGCCAGCAGTGAAAATATAGGGACAGGGGAAGCTTTCTTT.